This TCR beta chain was observed in a study of cytomegalovirus exposure and HLA in healthy donors. V lost 1 base to trimming and J lost 8 bases, with 8 bases between them. Germline V gene lookup returns CDR1 SGHVS and CDR2 FQNEAQ. The CDR3 has 13 amino acids. Findings of the study overall: TCR beta V- and J-gene trimming, according to a later analysis, was linked to a missense DCLRE1C variant.

PCR used 60 Vbeta primers and 13 Jbeta primers. Some clones are missing from TCRdb's copy, which holds only in-frame ones; the method was immunoSEQ multiplex PCR. Altogether tens of thousands of clones are present, under 85% being singletons, with the ten largest covering about 5%. Regarding this clone: Its matching antigen is unknown.

The chain joins TRBV7-8 to TRBJ1-4; D gene uncertain. The clonotype comes from a male donor in good health and CMV-seropositive. Material for sequencing was PBMCs. The CDR3 nucleotides are TGTGCCAGCAGCTTAGGCGATCGGGAAAAACTGTTTTTT. Translated: CASSLGDREKLFF.